This T cell receptor beta chain originates from a study of blood T cells in healthy people across ages. Study observations and caveats: Both higher diversity and more naive CD4+ cells marked long-lived donors when set against aged donors. It was not known whether donors were CMV positive (a possible confounder of expanded clonotype changes).

Donors ranged from roughly 6 to 100 years old and were healthy Caucasians in Russia. Turning to this clonotype: Its cognate antigen is unknown.

CDR1 SGHNT and CDR2 YYREEE come from the germline V gene (reference sequence). Trimming removed 2 bases at V and 1 base at J, with 12 bases between. This CDR3 has 15 amino acids. Through a sample-barcoded 5' primer and a J-beta primer mix, a second PCR was run for roughly 6 to 11 cycles. Each CDR3 protein is one row after TCRdb ran MiXCR on the 5' RACE reads. Among hundreds of thousands of distinct CDR3 sequences listed, 20% to 25% were seen once. This chain uses TRBV5-4 with TRBJ2-5; D perhaps matches TRBD2 (6 bases). The sequenced sample consisted of blood. The receptor's source is a man aged 65 to 85 in good health. CDR3 amino acids: CASSFEGGFQETQYF. The CDR3 bases are TGTGCCAGCAGCTTCGAAGGAGGGTTCCAAGAGACCCAGTACTTC.